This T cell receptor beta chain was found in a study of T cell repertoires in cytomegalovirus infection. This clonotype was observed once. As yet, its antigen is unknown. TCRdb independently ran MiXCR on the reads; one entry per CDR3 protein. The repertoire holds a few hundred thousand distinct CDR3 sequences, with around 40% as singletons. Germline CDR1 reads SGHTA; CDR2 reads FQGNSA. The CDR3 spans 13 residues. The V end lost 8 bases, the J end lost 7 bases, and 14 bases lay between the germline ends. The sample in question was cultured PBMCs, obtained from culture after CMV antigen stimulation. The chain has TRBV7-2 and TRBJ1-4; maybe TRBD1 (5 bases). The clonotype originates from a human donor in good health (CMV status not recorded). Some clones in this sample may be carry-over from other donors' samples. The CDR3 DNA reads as TGTGCCAGCGCTGCGGGGGTGGCTGAAAAACTGTTTTTT. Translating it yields CASAAGVAEKLFF.